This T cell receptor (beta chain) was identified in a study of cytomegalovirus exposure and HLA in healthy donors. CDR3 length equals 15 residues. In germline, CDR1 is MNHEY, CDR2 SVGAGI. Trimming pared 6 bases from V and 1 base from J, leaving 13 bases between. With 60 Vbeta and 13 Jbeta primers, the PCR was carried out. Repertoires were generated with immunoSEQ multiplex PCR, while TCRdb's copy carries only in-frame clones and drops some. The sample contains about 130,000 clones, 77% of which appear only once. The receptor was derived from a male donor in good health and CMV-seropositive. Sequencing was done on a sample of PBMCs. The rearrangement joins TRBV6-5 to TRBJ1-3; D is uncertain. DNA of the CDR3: TGTGCCAGCAGCCAGGTCTGGCGTTCTGGAAACACCATATATTTT. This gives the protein CASSQVWRSGNTIYF.